This TCR beta chain was sequenced during a study of cytomegalovirus exposure and HLA in healthy donors. PCR amplification relied on 60 Vbeta primers (plus 13 Jbeta primers). The protocol was immunoSEQ multiplex PCR, while the TCRdb copy is restricted to in-frame clones and leaves out a portion. The data hold about 140,000 clones, with around 80% observed a single time. V was shortened by 4 bases and J by 7 bases, with 8 bases between the two germline ends. Germline lookup yields CDR1 SEHNR and CDR2 FQNEAQ (reference sequence). This CDR3 contains 12 residues. Material for sequencing was PBMCs. The rearrangement links TRBV7-9 to TRBJ1-5, with D unclear. The TCR was taken from a man aged 30-40 years in good health. The CDR3 coding sequence is TGTGCCAGCAGCTCAGCGGGCCAGCCCCAGCATTTT. It codes for CASSSAGQPQHF.